One sample yielded the 14 T cell receptor beta chains listed below, sequenced in a study of cytomegalovirus exposure and HLA in healthy donors. Primers for the PCR totalled 60 Vbeta and 13 Jbeta. Assay: immunoSEQ multiplex PCR; the TCRdb copy retains only in-frame clones and omits some. The profile shows some 160,000 clones, 82% of them singletons. The source material was PBMCs. The receptors were gathered from a male donor in good health and CMV-seropositive.

The chain uses TRBV4-3 and TRBJ2-1; 8 nucleotides match TRBD1. This CDR3 has 16 amino acids. Trimming cost V 1 base and J 8 bases; bases outside gene matches: 10. The germline CDR1 and CDR2 sequences are LGHNA and YSLEER. The CDR3 sequence: CASSQGARQGYYEQFF. DNA for the CDR3: TGCGCCAGCAGCCAAGGGGCGAGACAGGGGTACTATGAGCAGTTCTTC.

There are a few counts of this clone. The chain carries TRBV11-2 and TRBJ1-2; TRBD1 is a possible D gene (5 bases). Germline CDR1 and CDR2: SGHAT and FQNNGV. Between the trimmed V and J ends, which lost 3 bases and 3 bases, there was a span of 11 bases. The CDR3 consists of 14 residues. Written as DNA, the CDR3 is TGTGCCAGCAGCTTGGGCAGGGTGGACTATGGCTACACCTTC. Protein product: CASSLGRVDYGYTF.

The chain employs TRBV5-1 and TRBJ2-7, with D possibly TRBD1 on 6 matching bases. The CDR3 spans 15 residues. V gave up 4 bases and J gave up 7 bases, with 21 bases separating them. Germline-derived CDR1 and CDR2 are SGHRS and YFSETQ. The CDR3 loop reads CASSRSGTPGGEQYF. The CDR3 coding sequence is TGCGCCAGCAGCAGAAGTGGGACACCCGGCGGAGAGCAGTACTTC.

The chain recombines TRBV10-3 with TRBJ2-5; the match to TRBD2 covers 8 bases. After removal of 4 bases from V and 0 bases from J, the junction contained 7 bases not matched to a gene. The germline V gene encodes CDR1 ENHRY and CDR2 SYGVKD. CDR3 length: 16 amino acids. Here the CDR3 reads CAISGHGGGNQETQYF. In DNA form, the CDR3 reads TGTGCCATCAGTGGGCACGGCGGGGGGAACCAAGAGACCCAGTACTTC.

The rearrangement joins TRBV6-6 to TRBJ1-1; 7 bases are shared with TRBD1. The ends lost 8 bases at V and 4 bases at J; junction bases unmatched: 10. Germline CDR1 is MNHNY and CDR2 is SVGAGI (reference sequence). The CDR3 totals 14 residues. The CDR3: CASGERQGGTEAFF. The CDR3, as DNA: TGTGCCAGCGGGGAACGACAGGGAGGCACTGAAGCTTTCTTT.

This sequence joins TRBV19 and TRBJ2-5; TRBD1 matches at 10 bases. The CDR3 runs 14 residues. Germline V gene data show CDR1 as LNHDA and CDR2 as SQIVND (reference sequence). Trimming took 9 bases from V and 4 from J; bases not matched to a gene: 8. CDR3: CASNRDRGRETQYF. As DNA, the CDR3 is TGTGCCAGCAACCGGGACAGGGGAAGAGAGACCCAGTACTTC.

The chain uses TRBV10-1 and TRBJ2-1; D might be TRBD2 (6 bases). V lost 0 bases, J lost 2 bases, and 11 bases lay in between. Germline V gene data show CDR1 as WNHNN and CDR2 as SYGVQD (reference sequence). The CDR3 is 16 amino acids. The CDR3 here is CASSESGSGAYNEQFF. In nucleotides, the CDR3 is TGCGCCAGCAGTGAGTCGGGTAGCGGAGCCTACAATGAGCAGTTCTTC.

This clone has only a few counts. The V and J genes are TRBV7-8 and TRBJ2-1, with D maybe TRBD1 (6 bases). CDR1 SGHVS and CDR2 FQNEAQ come from the germline V gene. This CDR3 spans 16 amino acids. V shed 5 bases and J shed 3 bases, with 17 bases lying between them. In DNA, the CDR3 is TGTGCCAGCAGCCCCTTCAGGGGCGTAATCTACAATGAGCAGTTCTTC. This translates into CASSPFRGVIYNEQFF.

The V gene is TRBV4-1, the J gene TRBJ2-5; 11 bases line up with TRBD2. Germline loops: CDR1 MGHRA, CDR2 YSYEKL. This CDR3 has 17 amino acids. Trimming at V came to 4 bases and at J to 11 bases, leaving 18 bases not matched to a gene. Here the CDR3 reads CASSPRTSGLEGGEQYF. DNA of the CDR3: TGCGCCAGCAGCCCGAGGACTAGCGGGCTCGAGGGGGGGGAGCAGTACTTC.

The chain joins TRBV10-2 to TRBJ2-5, with TRBD1 identical over 8 bases. Germline values: CDR1 WSHSY, CDR2 SAAADI. The CDR3 consists of 12 residues. The V and J ends lost 5 bases and 5 bases, in that order; junction bases with no gene match: 1. The CDR3 loop reads CASSQGAETQYF. In nucleotides, the CDR3 is TGCGCCAGCAGTCAGGGGGCTGAGACCCAGTACTTC.

The chain has TRBV7-8 and TRBJ1-6, with 7 bases aligning to TRBD1. The germline gives CDR1 SGHVS, CDR2 FQNEAQ. V lost 5 bases, J lost 6 bases, and 7 bases stayed unmatched. CDR3 length: 15 residues. The CDR3 sequence is CASSQIDRANSPLHF. DNA for the CDR3: TGTGCCAGCAGCCAGATCGACAGGGCTAATTCACCCCTCCACTTT.

The rearrangement joins TRBV30 to TRBJ2-3; D is perhaps TRBD1 (6 bases). V was shortened by 3 bases and J by 2 bases, with 12 bases between the two germline ends. This CDR3 has 14 amino acids. Per the germline V gene, CDR1 is GTSNPN and CDR2 is SVGIG (reference sequence). The CDR3, as DNA: TGTGCCTGGAGGGGGGCCATCTACACAGATACGCAGTATTTT. Residues: CAWRGAIYTDTQYF.

The DNA of the CDR3 is TGTGCCAGTGGGCAGGGGGGCCTTAGCAATCAGCCCCAGCATTTT. This gives the protein CASGQGGLSNQPQHF. This sequence joins TRBV19 and TRBJ1-5; 7 bases line up with TRBD1. This CDR3 spans 15 amino acids. In germline, CDR1 is LNHDA, CDR2 SQIVND (reference sequence). Trimming took 8 bases from V and 0 from J; bases not matched to a gene: 7.

This clone came up once. The rearrangement uses TRBV9 and TRBJ2-7; 12 positions agree with TRBD2. Trimming cost V 2 bases and J 5 bases; bases outside gene matches: 8. Germline CDR1 is SGDLS and CDR2 is YYNGEE. The CDR3 is 16 residues long. CDR3 bases: TGTGCCAGCAGCGTTAGGACTAGCGGGACTACCCACGAGCAGTACTTC. It specifies CASSVRTSGTTHEQYF. The full variable domain, completed using reference TRBV9 and TRBJ2-7, is DSGVTQTPKHLITATGQRVTLRCSPRSGDLSVYWYQQSLDQGLQFLIQYYNGEERAKGNILERFSAQQFPDLHSELNLSSLELGDSALYFCASSVRTSGTTHEQYFGPGTRLTVT.